The next 5 T cell receptor beta chains were all read from a single sample in a study of long-term antiretroviral therapy in people with HIV. The immunoSEQ assay was v3.0, run at survey level. TCRdb's copy holds only in-frame clones and misses some; the assay was immunoSEQ multiplex PCR. Of tens of thousands of clones in the sample, around 86% are singletons; the top ten hold 23%. The source material was unsorted PBMCs, sampled 0.4 years after starting antiretroviral therapy. These receptor sequences come from a man aged 50 or older with HIV.

The chain uses TRBV7-2 and TRBJ2-1, with TRBD2 matching 10 bases. The V gene's germline CDR1 is SGHTA and CDR2 FQGNSA. V lost 0 bases and J lost 0; bases outside the gene matches: 11. The CDR3 sequence is 20 residues long. The CDR3 spells CASSLAASGGPTSSYNEQFF. In DNA form, the CDR3 reads TGTGCCAGCAGCTTAGCCGCTAGCGGGGGACCAACAAGCTCCTACAATGAGCAGTTCTTC. The variable domain in full, completed from reference TRBV7-2 and TRBJ2-1, reads GAGVSQSPSNKVTEKGKDVELRCDPISGHTALYWYRQSLGQGLEFLIYFQGNSAPDKSGLPSDRFSAERTGGSVSTLTIQRTQQEDSAVYLCASSLAASGGPTSSYNEQFFGPGTRLTVL.

This CDR3 is CASSGGIAGAGDTQYF. The CDR3 DNA is TGTGCCAGCAGTGGGGGAATAGCGGGGGCTGGGGATACGCAGTATTTT. The V call is TRBV6-1, the J call TRBJ2-3; TRBD2 aligns across 9 bases. CDR1 and CDR2 (germline): MNHNS, SASEGT. The CDR3 totals 16 residues. The J segment lost 6 bases and the V segment lost 4 bases, leaving 11 bases of the junction unmatched.

A few counts support this clone. The gene calls are TRBV9 and TRBJ2-3, with D unresolved. V was trimmed by 0 bases and J by 1 base, leaving 12 bases between them. This CDR3 has 16 residues. Per the germline V gene, CDR1 is SGDLS and CDR2 is YYNGEE. The CDR3 bases are TGTGCCAGCAGCGTAGGGCCCGGTGAGGGCACAGATACGCAGTATTTT. This sequence encodes CASSVGPGEGTDTQYF.

The CDR3 is CASSVGTSLDTQYF. DNA for the CDR3: TGTGCCAGCAGCGTAGGGACTAGCCTCGATACGCAGTATTTT. V and J are TRBV9 and TRBJ2-3; TRBD2 matches 8 bases. Germline trimming cut 0 bases from V and 6 bases from J; bases unmatched to any gene: 3. Germline-derived CDR1 and CDR2 are SGDLS and YYNGEE. The CDR3 consists of 14 residues.

The chain joins TRBV11-2 to TRBJ2-3; 7 positions match TRBD2. Trimming at V came to 4 bases and at J to 4 bases, leaving 2 bases not matched to a gene. The CDR3 consists of 13 residues. The germline V gene has CDR1 SGHAT and CDR2 FQNNGV. The CDR3 is CASSWAGADTQYF. The CDR3 bases are TGTGCCAGCAGCTGGGCGGGGGCAGATACGCAGTATTTT.